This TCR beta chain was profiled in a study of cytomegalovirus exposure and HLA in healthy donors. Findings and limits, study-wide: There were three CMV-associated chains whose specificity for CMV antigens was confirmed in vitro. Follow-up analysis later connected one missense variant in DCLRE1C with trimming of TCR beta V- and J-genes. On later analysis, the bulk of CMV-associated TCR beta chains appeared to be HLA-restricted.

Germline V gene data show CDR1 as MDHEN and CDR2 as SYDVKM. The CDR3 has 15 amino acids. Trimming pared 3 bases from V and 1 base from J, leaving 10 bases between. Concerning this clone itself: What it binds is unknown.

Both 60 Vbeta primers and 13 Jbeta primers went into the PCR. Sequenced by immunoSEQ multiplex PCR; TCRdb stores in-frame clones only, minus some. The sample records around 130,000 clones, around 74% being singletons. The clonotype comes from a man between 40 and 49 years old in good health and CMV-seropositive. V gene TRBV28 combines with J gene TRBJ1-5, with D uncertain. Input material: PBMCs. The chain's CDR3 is CASSLESVSNQPQHF. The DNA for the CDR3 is TGTGCCAGCAGTTTGGAGTCTGTAAGCAATCAGCCCCAGCATTTT.